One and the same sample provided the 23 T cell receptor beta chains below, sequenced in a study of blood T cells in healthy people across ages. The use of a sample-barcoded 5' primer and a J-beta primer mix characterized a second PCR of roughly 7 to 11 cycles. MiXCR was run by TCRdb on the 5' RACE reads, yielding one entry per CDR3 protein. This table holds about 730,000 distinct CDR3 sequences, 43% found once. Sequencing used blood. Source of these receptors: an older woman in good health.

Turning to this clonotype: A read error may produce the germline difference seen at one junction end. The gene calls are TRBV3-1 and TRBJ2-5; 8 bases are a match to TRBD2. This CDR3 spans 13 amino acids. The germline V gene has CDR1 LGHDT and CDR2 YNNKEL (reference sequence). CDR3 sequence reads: CTSSGRGGETQYF. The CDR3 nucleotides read TGTACCAGCAGCGGACGCGGGGGGGAGACCCAGTACTTC.

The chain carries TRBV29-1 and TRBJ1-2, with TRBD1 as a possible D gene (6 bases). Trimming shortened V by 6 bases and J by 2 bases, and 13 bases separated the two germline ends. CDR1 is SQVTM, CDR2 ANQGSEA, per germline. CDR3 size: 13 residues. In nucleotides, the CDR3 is TGCAGCGTAGGAGAACAGGGAAACTATGGCTACACCTTC. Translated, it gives CSVGEQGNYGYTF. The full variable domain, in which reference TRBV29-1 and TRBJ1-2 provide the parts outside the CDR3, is SAVISQKPSRDICQRGTSLTIQCQVDSQVTMMFWYRQQPGQSLTLIATANQGSEATYESGFVIDKFPISRPNLTFSTLTVSNMSPEDSSIYLCSVGEQGNYGYTFGSGTRLTVV.

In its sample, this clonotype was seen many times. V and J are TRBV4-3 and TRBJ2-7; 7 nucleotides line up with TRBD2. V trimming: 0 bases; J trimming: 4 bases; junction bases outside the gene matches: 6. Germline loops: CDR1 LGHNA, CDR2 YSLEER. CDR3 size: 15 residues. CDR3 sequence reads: CASSQDRAGEYEQYF. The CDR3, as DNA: TGCGCCAGCAGCCAAGATCGGGCGGGAGAGTACGAGCAGTACTTC.

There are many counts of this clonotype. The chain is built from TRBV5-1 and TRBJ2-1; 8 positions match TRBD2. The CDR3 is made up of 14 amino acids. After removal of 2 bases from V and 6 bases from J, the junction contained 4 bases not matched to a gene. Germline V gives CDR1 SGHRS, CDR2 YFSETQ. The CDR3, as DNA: TGCGCCAGCAGCTTCCGGGAGGGCGGCAATGAGCAGTTCTTC. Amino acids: CASSFREGGNEQFF.

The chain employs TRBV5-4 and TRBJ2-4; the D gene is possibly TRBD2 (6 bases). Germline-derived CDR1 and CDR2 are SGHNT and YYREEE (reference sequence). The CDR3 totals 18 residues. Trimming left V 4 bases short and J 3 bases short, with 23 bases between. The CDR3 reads CASSAGGPGLLLKNIQYF. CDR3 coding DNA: TGTGCCAGCAGCGCCGGGGGACCGGGACTCTTGCTCAAAAACATTCAGTACTTC.

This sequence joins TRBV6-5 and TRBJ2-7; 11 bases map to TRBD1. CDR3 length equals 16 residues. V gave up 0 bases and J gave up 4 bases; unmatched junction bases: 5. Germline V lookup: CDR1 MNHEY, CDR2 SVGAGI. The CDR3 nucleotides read TGTGCCAGCAGTTACTCGGGACAGGGGGGCTCGTACGAGCAGTACTTC. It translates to CASSYSGQGGSYEQYF.

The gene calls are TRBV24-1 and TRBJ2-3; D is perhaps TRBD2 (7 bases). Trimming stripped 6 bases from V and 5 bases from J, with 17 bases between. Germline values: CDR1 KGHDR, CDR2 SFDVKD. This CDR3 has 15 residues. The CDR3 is CATSRRGAGGDTQYF. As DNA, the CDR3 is TGTGCCACCAGTAGACGGGGGGCCGGCGGAGATACGCAGTATTTT.

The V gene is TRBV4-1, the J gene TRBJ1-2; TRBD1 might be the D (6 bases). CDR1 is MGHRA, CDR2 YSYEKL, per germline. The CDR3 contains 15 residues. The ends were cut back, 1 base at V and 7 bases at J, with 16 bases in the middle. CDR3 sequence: CASSQGWGLAGGYTF. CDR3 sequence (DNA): TGCGCCAGCAGCCAAGGGTGGGGGCTGGCAGGTGGCTACACCTTC.

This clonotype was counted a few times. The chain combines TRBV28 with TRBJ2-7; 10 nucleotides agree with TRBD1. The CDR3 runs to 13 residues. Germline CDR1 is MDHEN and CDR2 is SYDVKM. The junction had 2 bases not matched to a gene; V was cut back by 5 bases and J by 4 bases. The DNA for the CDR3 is TGTGCCAGCAGTGGACAGGGGGGATACGAGCAGTACTTC. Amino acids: CASSGQGGYEQYF. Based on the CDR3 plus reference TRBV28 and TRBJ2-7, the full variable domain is DVKVTQSSRYLVKRTGEKVFLECVQDMDHENMFWYRQDPGLGLRLIYFSYDVKMKEKGDIPEGYSVSREKKERFSLILESASTNQTSMYLCASSGQGGYEQYFGPGTRLTVT.

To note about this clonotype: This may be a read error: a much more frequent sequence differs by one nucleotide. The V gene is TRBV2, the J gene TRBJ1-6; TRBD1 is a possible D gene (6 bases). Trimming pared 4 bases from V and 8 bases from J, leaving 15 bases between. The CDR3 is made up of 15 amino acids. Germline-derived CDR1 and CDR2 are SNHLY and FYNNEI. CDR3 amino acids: CASSGRPGADSPLHF. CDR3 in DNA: TGTGCCAGCAGTGGACGCCCGGGGGCAGATTCACCCCTCCACTTT.

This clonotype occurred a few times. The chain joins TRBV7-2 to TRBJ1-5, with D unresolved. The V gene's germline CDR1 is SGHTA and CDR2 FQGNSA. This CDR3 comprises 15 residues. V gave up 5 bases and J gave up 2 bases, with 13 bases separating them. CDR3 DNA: TGTGCCAGCAGCCCCTCGGCTAACGGCAATCAGCCCCAGCATTTT. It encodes CASSPSANGNQPQHF.

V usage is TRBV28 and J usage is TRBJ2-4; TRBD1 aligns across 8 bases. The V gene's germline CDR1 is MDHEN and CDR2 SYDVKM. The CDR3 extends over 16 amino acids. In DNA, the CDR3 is TGTGCGGTAGGCAGGACAGGGAGCCGCAGCTCCTACGGGCAGTACTTC. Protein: CAVGRTGSRSSYGQYF.

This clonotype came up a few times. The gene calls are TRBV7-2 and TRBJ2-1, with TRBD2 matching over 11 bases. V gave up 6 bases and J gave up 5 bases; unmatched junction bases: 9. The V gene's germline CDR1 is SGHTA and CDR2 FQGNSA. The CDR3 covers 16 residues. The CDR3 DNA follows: TGTGCCAGCAGTCGTAGCGGGGGGGCCGGGAACAATGAGCAGTTCTTC. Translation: CASSRSGGAGNNEQFF.

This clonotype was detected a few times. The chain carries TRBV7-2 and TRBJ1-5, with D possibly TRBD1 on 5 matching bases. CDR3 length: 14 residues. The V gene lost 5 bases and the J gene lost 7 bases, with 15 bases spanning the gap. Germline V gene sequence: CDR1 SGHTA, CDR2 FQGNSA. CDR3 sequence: CASSPLGGWQPQHF. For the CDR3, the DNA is TGTGCCAGCAGCCCTCTCGGGGGGTGGCAGCCCCAGCATTTT. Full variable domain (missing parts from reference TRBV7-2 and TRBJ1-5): GAGVSQSPSNKVTEKGKDVELRCDPISGHTALYWYRQSLGQGLEFLIYFQGNSAPDKSGLPSDRFSAERTGGSVSTLTIQRTQQEDSAVYLCASSPLGGWQPQHFGDGTRLSIL.

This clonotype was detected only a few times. The CDR3 loop reads CASSSRTGGQDGGQPQHF. CDR3 DNA sequence: TGTGCCAGCAGCTCCAGGACAGGGGGTCAAGACGGGGGTCAGCCCCAGCATTTT. V gene TRBV5-6 combines with J gene TRBJ1-5, with 10 bases lining up with TRBD1. The trim removed 3 bases at V and 6 bases at J, leaving 15 bases unmatched. This CDR3 region has 18 residues. CDR1 is SGHDT and CDR2 is YYEEEE in the germline V gene.

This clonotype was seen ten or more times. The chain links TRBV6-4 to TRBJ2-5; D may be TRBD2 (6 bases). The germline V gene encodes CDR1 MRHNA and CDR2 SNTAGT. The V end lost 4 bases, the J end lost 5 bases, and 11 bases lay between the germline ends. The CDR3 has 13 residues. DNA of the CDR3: TGTGCCAGCAGTGCCTCGGGGGTCGAGACCCAGTACTTC. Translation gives CASSASGVETQYF.

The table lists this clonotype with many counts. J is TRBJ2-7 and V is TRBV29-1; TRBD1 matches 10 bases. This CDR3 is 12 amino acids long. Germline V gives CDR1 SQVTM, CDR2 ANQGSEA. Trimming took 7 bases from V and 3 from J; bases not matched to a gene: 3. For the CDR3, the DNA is TGCAGCGGGACAGGGGGGGACTACGAGCAGTACTTC. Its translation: CSGTGGDYEQYF.

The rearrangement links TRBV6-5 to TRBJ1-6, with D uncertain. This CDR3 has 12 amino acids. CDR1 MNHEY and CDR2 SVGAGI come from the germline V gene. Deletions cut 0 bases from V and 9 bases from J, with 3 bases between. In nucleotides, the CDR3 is TGTGCCAGCAGTTACTCTTCTTCACCCCTCCACTTT. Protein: CASSYSSSPLHF.

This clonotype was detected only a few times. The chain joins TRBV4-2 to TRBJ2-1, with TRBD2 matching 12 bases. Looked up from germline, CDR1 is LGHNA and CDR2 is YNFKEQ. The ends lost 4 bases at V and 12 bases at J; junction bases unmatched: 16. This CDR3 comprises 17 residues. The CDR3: CASSRQGSSGRAERQFF. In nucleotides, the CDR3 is TGTGCCAGCAGCCGACAGGGGTCTAGCGGGAGGGCGGAGAGGCAGTTCTTC.

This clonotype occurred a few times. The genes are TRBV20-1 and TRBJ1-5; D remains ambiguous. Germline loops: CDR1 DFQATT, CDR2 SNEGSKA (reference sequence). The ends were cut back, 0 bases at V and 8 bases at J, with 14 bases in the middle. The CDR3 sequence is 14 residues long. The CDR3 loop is CSARDRPSGEPQHF. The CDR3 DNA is TGCAGTGCTAGAGATCGGCCCTCCGGGGAGCCCCAGCATTTT.

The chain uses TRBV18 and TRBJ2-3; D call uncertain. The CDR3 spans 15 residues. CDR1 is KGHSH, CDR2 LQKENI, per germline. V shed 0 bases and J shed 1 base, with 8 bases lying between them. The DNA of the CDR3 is TGTGCCAGCTCACCACCGAGCAGCGGCACAGATACGCAGTATTTT. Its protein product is CASSPPSSGTDTQYF.

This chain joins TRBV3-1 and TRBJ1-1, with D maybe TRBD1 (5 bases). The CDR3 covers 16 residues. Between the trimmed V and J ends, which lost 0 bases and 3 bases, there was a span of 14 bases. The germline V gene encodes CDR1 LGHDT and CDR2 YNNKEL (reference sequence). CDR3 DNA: TGTGCCAGCAGCCAAGATTTTCCCGGGGCGGACACTGAAGCTTTCTTT. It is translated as CASSQDFPGADTEAFF.

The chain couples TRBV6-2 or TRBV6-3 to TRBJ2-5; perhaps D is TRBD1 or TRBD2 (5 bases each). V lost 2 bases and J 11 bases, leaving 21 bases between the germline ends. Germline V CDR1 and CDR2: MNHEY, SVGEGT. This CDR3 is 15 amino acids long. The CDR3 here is CASSYERGGDNEQYF. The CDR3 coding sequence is TGTGCCAGCAGTTACGAGCGTGGGGGAGACAATGAGCAGTACTTC.